The clone carrying this TCR beta chain is termed medium-sized. The V and J ends lost 3 bases and 3 bases, in that order; junction bases with no gene match: 9. This CDR3 region has 16 residues. Germline V gives CDR1 SGHVS, CDR2 FQNEAQ. This sample is drawn from a study of T-cell memory formation after mild COVID-19. A 5'RACE reaction primed in the constant segment made cDNA libraries of TCR alpha and TCR beta, and these carried sample barcodes and UMIs. In TCRdb, the 5' RACE reads were re-called with MiXCR into one record per CDR3 protein. Among tens of thousands of distinct CDR3 sequences, over 9.5% were seen once, and the ten largest hold under 30%.

Sequenced material: PBMCs or a T cell subset sorted from them (not recorded which). The chain has TRBV7-8 and TRBJ2-7, with 9 bases that match TRBD1. The receptor was derived from a man between 18 and 35 years old who had mild COVID-19 (a few samples of this study predate the infection). Cell type and time point are not known. The CDR3 region has the DNA TGTGCCAGCAGCTTGAGCTCCGGGACAGGGAACTACGAGCAGTACTTC. Amino acids: CASSLSSGTGNYEQYF.